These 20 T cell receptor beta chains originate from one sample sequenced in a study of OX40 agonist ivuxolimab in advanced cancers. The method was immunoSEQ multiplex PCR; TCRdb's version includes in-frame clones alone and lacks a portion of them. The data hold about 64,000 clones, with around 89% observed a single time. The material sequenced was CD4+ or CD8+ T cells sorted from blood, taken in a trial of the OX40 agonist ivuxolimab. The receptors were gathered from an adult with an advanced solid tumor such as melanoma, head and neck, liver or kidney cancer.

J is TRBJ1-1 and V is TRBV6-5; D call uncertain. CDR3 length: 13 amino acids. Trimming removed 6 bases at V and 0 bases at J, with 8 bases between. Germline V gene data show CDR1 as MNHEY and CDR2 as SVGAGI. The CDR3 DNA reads TGTGCCAGCAGACGGATTGTGAACACTGAAGCTTTCTTT. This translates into CASRRIVNTEAFF.

This chain's CDR3 is CASSEKGGRTGELFF. The CDR3 bases are TGTGCCAGCAGTGAAAAGGGGGGGCGGACCGGGGAGCTGTTTTTT. The V and J genes are TRBV6-4 and TRBJ2-2; perhaps TRBD2 as D (7 bases). The V and J ends lost 3 bases and 5 bases respectively, with 13 bases between them. The CDR3 is 15 amino acids. The germline CDR1 and CDR2 sequences are MRHNA and SNTAGT.

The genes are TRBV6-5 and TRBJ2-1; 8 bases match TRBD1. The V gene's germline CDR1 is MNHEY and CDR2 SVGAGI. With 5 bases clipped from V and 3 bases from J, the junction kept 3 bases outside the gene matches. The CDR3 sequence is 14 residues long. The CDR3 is CASSPGQVYNEQFF. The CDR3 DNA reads TGTGCCAGCAGTCCGGGACAGGTCTACAATGAGCAGTTCTTC.

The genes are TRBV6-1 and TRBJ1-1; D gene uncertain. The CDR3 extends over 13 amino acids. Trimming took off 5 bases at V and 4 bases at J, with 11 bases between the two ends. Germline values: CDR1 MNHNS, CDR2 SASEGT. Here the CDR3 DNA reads TGTGCCAGCAGTTCTCAGGTGGGCACTGAAGCTTTCTTT. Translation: CASSSQVGTEAFF.

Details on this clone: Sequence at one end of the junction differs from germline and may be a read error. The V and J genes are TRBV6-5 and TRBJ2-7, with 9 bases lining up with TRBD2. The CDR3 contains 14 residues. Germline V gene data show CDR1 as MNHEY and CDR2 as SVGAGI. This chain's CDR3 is CASTSGRTSYQQYF. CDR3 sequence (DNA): TGTGCCAGCACCAGCGGGAGGACCTCCTACCAGCAGTACTTC.

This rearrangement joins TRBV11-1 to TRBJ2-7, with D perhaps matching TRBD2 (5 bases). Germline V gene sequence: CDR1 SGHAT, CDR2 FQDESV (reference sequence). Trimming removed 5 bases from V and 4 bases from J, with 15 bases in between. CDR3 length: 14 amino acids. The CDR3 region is CASSAGTPAYEQYF. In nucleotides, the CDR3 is TGTGCCAGCAGCGCGGGTACTCCCGCTTACGAGCAGTACTTC.

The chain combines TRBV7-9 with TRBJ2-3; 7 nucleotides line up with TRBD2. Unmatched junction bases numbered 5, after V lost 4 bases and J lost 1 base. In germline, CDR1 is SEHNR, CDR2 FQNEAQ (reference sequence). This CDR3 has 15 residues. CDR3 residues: CASSSLAEGTDTQYF. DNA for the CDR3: TGTGCCAGCAGCTCTCTAGCGGAGGGCACAGATACGCAGTATTTT.

CDR3 DNA sequence: TGTGCCACCTCCCCCACCGTGGCGAACACCGGGGAGCTGTTTTTT. Amino acid sequence: CATSPTVANTGELFF. The chain links TRBV6-1 to TRBJ2-2; D is unresolved. Looked up from germline, CDR1 is MNHNS and CDR2 is SASEGT. This CDR3 has 15 residues. Deletions cut 10 bases from V and 0 bases from J, with 15 bases between.

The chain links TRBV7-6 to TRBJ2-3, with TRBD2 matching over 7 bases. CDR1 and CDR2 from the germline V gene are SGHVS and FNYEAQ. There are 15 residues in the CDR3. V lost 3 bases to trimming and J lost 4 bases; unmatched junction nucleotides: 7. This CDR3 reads CASSFVAGSADTQYF. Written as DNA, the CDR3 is TGTGCCAGCAGCTTCGTAGCGGGCTCGGCAGATACGCAGTATTTT.

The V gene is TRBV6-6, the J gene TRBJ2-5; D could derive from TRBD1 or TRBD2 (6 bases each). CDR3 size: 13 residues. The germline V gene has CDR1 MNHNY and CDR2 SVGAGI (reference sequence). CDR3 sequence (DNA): TGTGCGCACGGGGGCATAGGGAAAGAGACCCAGTACTTC. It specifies CAHGGIGKETQYF.

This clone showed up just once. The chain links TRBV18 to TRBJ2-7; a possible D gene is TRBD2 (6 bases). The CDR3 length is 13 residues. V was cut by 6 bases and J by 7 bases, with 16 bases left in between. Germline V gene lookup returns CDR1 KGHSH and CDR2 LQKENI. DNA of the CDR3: TGTGCCAGCTCCCCCGGGACTTCCCAGGAGCAGTACTTC. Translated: CASSPGTSQEQYF.

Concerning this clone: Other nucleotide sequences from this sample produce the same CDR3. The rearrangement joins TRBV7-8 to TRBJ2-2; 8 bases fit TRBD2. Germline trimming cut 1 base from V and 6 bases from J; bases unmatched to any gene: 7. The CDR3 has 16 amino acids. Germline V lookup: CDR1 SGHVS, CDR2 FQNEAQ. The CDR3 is CASSLVAGRGSGELFF. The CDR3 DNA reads TGTGCCAGCAGCTTAGTAGCGGGACGCGGGTCCGGGGAGCTGTTTTTT.

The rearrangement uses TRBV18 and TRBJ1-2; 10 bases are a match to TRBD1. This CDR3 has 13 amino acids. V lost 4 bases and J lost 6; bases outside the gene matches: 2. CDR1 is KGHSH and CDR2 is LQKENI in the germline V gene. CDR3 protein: CASSLGQGNGYTF. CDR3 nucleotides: TGTGCCAGCTCACTGGGACAGGGGAATGGCTACACCTTC.

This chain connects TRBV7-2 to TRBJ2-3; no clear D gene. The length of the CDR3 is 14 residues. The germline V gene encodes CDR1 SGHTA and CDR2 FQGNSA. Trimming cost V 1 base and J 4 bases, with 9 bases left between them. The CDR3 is CASSLDRAADTQYF. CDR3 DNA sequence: TGTGCCAGCAGCTTAGACCGTGCGGCAGATACGCAGTATTTT. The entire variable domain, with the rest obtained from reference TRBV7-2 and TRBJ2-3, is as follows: GAGVSQSPSNKVTEKGKDVELRCDPISGHTALYWYRQSLGQGLEFLIYFQGNSAPDKSGLPSDRFSAERTGGSVSTLTIQRTQQEDSAVYLCASSLDRAADTQYFGPGTRLTVL.

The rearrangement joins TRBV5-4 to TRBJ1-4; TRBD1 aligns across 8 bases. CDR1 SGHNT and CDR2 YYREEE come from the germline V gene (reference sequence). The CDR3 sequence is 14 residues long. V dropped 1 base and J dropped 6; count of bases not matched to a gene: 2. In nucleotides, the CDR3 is TGTGCCAGCAGCTTGCAGGGGGCGTATGAAAAACTGTTTTTT. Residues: CASSLQGAYEKLFF.

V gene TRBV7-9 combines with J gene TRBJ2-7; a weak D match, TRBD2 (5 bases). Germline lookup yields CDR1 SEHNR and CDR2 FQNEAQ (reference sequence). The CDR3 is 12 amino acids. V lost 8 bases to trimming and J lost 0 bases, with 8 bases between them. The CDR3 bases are TGTGCCAGCGGGGAGAGCTCCTACGAGCAGTACTTC. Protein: CASGESSYEQYF.

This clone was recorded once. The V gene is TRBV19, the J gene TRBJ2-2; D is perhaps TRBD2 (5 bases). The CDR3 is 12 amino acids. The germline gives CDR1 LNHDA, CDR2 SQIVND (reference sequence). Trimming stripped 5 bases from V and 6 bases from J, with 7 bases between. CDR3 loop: CASSQAAGELFF. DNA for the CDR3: TGTGCCAGTAGTCAAGCGGCCGGGGAGCTGTTTTTT.

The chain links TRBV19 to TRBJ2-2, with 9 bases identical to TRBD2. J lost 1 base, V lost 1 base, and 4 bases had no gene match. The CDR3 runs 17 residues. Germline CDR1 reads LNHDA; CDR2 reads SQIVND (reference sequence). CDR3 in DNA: TGTGCCAGTAGTATAGGGGGACTAGCTAGGAACACCGGGGAGCTGTTTTTT. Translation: CASSIGGLARNTGELFF.

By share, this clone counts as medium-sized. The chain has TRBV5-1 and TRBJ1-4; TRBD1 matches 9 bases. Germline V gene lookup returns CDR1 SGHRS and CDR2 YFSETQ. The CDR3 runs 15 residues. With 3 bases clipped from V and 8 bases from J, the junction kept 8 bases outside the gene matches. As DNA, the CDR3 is TGCGCCAGCAGCTCAGGGACAGGGTATGGGGAAAAACTGTTTTTT. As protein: CASSSGTGYGEKLFF. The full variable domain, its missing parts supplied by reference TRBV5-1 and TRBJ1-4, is KAGVTQTPRYLIKTRGQQVTLSCSPISGHRSVSWYQQTPGQGLQFLFEYFSETQRNKGNFPGRFSGRQFSNSRSEMNVSTLELGDSALYLCASSSGTGYGEKLFFGSGTQLSVL.

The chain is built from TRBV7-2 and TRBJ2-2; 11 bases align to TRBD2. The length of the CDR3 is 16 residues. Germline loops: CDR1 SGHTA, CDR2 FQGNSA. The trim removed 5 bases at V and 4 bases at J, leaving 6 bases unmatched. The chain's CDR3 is CASSATSGRVTGELFF. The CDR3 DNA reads TGTGCCAGCAGCGCCACTAGCGGGAGAGTCACCGGGGAGCTGTTTTTT.